This T cell receptor beta chain came from a study of blood T cell repertoires in COVID-19. Across the study: COVID-19 samples collected from the United States, Italy and Spain covered acute and convalescent phases.

This CDR3 contains 15 residues. Trimming took 2 bases from V and 4 from J, leaving 13 bases between them. Germline V gene data show CDR1 as KGHDR and CDR2 as SFDVKD. Original analysis: Cell counts per sample came from amplifying reference gene primers. TCRdb's copy holds only in-frame clones and misses some; the assay was immunoSEQ multiplex PCR. For V, J and clone size, that table is used; D and trimming come from the DNA. Among about 88,000 clones, roughly 87% were seen once, and the ten largest hold about 16%. The sequenced sample consisted of peripheral blood. This rearrangement joins TRBV24-1 to TRBJ2-5, with D tentatively TRBD1 (6 bases). The receptor was derived from a woman aged 60-75 years with COVID-19, enrolled during active disease. The CDR3 sequence is CATSDSETGLETQYF. The CDR3 coding sequence is TGTGCCACCAGTGATTCTGAGACAGGATTAGAGACCCAGTACTTC.